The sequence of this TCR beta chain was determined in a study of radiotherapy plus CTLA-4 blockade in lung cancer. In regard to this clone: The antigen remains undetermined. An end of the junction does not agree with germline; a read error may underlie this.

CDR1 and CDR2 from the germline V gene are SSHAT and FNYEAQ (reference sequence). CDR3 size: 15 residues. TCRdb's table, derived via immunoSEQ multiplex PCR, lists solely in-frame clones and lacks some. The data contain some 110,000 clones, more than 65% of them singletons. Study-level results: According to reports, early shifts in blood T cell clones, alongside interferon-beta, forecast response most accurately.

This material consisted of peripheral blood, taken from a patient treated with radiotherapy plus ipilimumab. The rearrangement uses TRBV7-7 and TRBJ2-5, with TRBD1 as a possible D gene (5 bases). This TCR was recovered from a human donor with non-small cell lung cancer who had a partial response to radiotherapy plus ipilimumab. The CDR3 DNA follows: TGTGCTAGCAGCTTAGGCAGGGTACATGAAGAGACCCAGTACTTC. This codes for CASSLGRVHEETQYF.